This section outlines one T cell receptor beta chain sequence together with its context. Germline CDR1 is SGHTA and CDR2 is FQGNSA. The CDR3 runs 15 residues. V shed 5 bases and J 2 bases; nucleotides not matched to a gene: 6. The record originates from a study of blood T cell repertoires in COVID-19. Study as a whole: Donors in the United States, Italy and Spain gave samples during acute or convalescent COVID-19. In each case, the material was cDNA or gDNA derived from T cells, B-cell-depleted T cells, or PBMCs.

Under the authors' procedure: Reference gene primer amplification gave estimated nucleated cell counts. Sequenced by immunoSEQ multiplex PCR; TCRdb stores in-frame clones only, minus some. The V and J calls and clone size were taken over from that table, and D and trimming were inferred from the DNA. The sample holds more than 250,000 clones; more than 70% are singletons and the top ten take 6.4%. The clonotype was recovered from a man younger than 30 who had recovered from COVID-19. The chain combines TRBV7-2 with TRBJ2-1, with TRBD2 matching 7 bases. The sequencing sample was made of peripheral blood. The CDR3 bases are TGTGCCAGCAGCCCCCATGCGGGAGCCTACAATGAGCAGTTCTTC. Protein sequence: CASSPHAGAYNEQFF.